This TCR beta chain originates from a study of T cells in Graves' hyperthyroidism and ophthalmopathy. Study-wide findings and caveats: Patients with ophthalmopathy were separated from those with stable hyperthyroidism by a 13 V-J model. Among thyroid clonotypes expanded above 0.001, most also appeared in blood.

This clonotype was detected ten times or more. Antigen unknown. Amplified TCR beta CDR3 regions came from RNA transcripts. Primed by the HTBI set, a first-round RT-PCR was run on the TCR CDR3. TCRdb itself ran the multiplex PCR reads through MiXCR, one entry per CDR3 protein. The sample has under 350,000 distinct CDR3 sequences; about 25% are singletons. The CDR3 totals 14 residues. Germline V gene sequence: CDR1 DFQATT, CDR2 SNEGSKA (reference sequence). With V trimmed by 5 bases and J by 3 bases, 9 bases remained unmatched. Sequencing was carried out using blood. The clonotype was recovered from a man aged 35 to 55 with Graves' hyperthyroidism that later progressed to Graves' ophthalmopathy. This chain links TRBV20-1 with TRBJ2-7, with 8 bases aligning to TRBD2. CDR3 in DNA: TGCAGTGCTCGGAGATCAGCGGGAGTCTACGAGCAGTACTTC. Its protein product is CSARRSAGVYEQYF.